This T cell receptor beta chain originates from a study of Graves' ophthalmopathy and Graves' hyperthyroidism. Uncontrolled infections, pregnancy, lactation or other autoimmune diseases led to patient exclusion. Clinical symptoms, serum thyroxine, TRAb, thyroid ultrasound and orbital computed tomography were relied on for diagnosis. The authors amplified TCR beta CDR3 regions from RNA transcripts. First-round RT-PCR used HTBI primers; second-round multiplex PCR followed. Via MiXCR, TCRdb re-called the multiplex PCR reads, giving one row per CDR3 protein. The top ten hold roughly 4% of the sample, which has 500,000 to 600,000 distinct CDR3 sequences, roughly 40% seen once. Comment on this clonotype: Its antigen is still unknown.

General study findings and limits: Both an approximately 70% sensitivity and a 72.22% specificity characterized the model's predictions of ophthalmopathy progression. A model built from 13 signatures distinguished ophthalmopathy from stable hyperthyroidism with roughly 90% sensitivity and 81.08% specificity.

The specimen sequenced was peripheral blood or thyroid tissue (not recorded which). The sequence was collected from an adult man with Graves' hyperthyroidism.

CDR3 nucleotides: TGCAGCGTAAGGGGGGCGCCGACTAATGAAAAACTGTTTTTT. Translation gives CSVRGAPTNEKLFF. The genes are TRBV29-1 and TRBJ1-4, with a tentative D call TRBD1 (6 bases). Trimming took off 6 bases at V and 2 bases at J, with 13 bases between the two ends. Germline assignment: CDR1 SQVTM and CDR2 ANQGSEA. This CDR3 comprises 14 residues.